This T cell receptor beta chain was sequenced for a study of technical replicates of blood from a handful of donors. Produced via immunoSEQ multiplex PCR; TCRdb's table is partial and in-frame only. The table shows about 94,000 clones, with almost 96% occurring only once. J gave up 5 bases and V 0 bases, and 4 bases lay outside the gene matches. Germline V gene lookup returns CDR1 MNHNY and CDR2 SVGAGI (reference sequence). The CDR3 length is 15 residues. The receptor's source is a human donor in good health. V usage is TRBV6-6 and J usage is TRBJ2-5, with 9 nucleotides matching TRBD1. The sample taken for sequencing was T cells isolated from PBMCs. CDR3 protein: CASSYSTGGGETQYF. The CDR3 nucleotides read TGTGCCAGCAGTTACTCGACAGGGGGAGGGGAGACCCAGTACTTC.